This paragraph covers one T cell receptor (beta chain) sequence. No cognate antigen has been identified for it. Qualities for individual bases were not recorded, and no much larger clone is one base off. Donors were patients with localized lung adenocarcinoma, a subtype of non-small cell lung cancer. These samples came from the centers of localized lung adenocarcinomas. For TCR repertoire analysis, CD8+ T cells from tumor tissue were profiled apart from CD4+ T cells. The library was made by PCR. Sequencing was performed on a HiSeq X Ten. TCRdb ran its own pipeline on the public reads, namely fastp trimming at Q25 and MiXCR clone calling, and kept in-frame beta chains. Rows matching on CDR3 protein sequence are summarized as one entry with the most common DNA and genes. This sample holds fewer than 25,000 distinct CDR3 sequences; roughly half were observed only once. 27% of the sample goes to the ten largest clones.

These data come from a study of CD4 and CD8 cells across lung adenocarcinoma regions (dated by TCRdb to 2016 to 2018). For the wider study: The study examined intratumor heterogeneity of the T cell receptor repertoire by comparing tumor centers with tumor margins.

Sequencing input: CD8+ T cells from the center of a lung tumor. The sample's cell subset or site label is to be understood as: tumor center region. This TCR was sampled from a female donor with lung adenocarcinoma. The CD4 and CD8 labels of this study may be unreliable.

The nucleotide sequence is given as TGTGCCAGCAGCTTAGAGTTTGGGGTCGGTGAGCAGTTCTTC. The translation is CASSLEFGVGEQFF. The receptor chain draws on TRBV11-2 and TRBJ2-1; the D segment cannot be called with confidence. The CDR3 spans 14 residues, from the cysteine through the phenylalanine. Only the CDR3 part of the read is kept: 42 bases, read in frame from the first base. As encoded in the germline V gene, CDR1 is SGHAT while CDR2 is FQNNGV. The trim is 0 bases for V and 9 bases for J, with a gap of 12 bases between the germline ends.